These 27 T cell receptor beta chains came from one sample sequenced in a study of regulatory T cells in long-lasting Graves disease (dated by TCRdb to about 2021). According to the study, the label for this sample's time point signals: newly diagnosed GD, antithyroid drugs for less than 3 months. For both TCR sequencing and RNA sequencing, RNA was extracted from PBMCs using TRIzol. Receptor amplification or capture employed multiplex PCR. The sequencing machine was an Illumina HiSeq 4000. To build TCR beta libraries, CDR3 regions were amplified by Arm-PCR using iRepertoire HTBI primers. TCRdb reran the public reads through fastp at Q25 and MiXCR, keeping productive beta chains. Identical CDR3 protein sequences are pooled into one entry, listed with their most common genes and DNA. A total of roughly 560,000 distinct CDR3 sequences appear in this sample, around 12% of them only once. The top ten hold roughly 8.9% of the sample.

These sequences were also reported in another study, on T cells in Graves' hyperthyroidism and ophthalmopathy.

The sample here was peripheral blood mononuclear cells (PBMCs), taken at new diagnosis, from a patient treated with antithyroid drugs. All receptors come from a woman in her 30s with Graves disease. Donor details come from another sample of the same person, matched by shared clones.

This clonotype was picked up many times. V usage is TRBV4-1 and J usage is TRBJ2-3, with 10 nucleotides matching TRBD2. With V trimmed by 0 bases and J by 3 bases, 9 bases remained unmatched. Per germline, CDR1 MGHRA and CDR2 YSYEKL. This CDR3 has 18 residues. The CDR3: CASSQDLPASGRTDTQYF. The CDR3 coding sequence is TGCGCCAGCAGCCAAGATCTCCCCGCTAGCGGGAGAACAGATACGCAGTATTTT.

This clonotype was seen at least ten times. The chain uses TRBV20-1 and TRBJ2-1; the match to TRBD2 covers 7 bases. J gave up 2 bases and V 5 bases, and 15 bases lay outside the gene matches. The CDR3 loop spans 17 amino acids. The V gene's germline CDR1 is DFQATT and CDR2 SNEGSKA (reference sequence). This chain's CDR3 is CSAPVVPGLPTYNEQFF. CDR3 nucleotide sequence: TGCAGTGCTCCGGTGGTACCGGGACTACCAACCTACAATGAGCAGTTCTTC.

This clonotype was picked up many times. V gene TRBV12-3 or TRBV12-4 combines with J gene TRBJ2-2; 11 nucleotides agree with TRBD2. CDR3 length: 17 amino acids. Germline trimming cut 4 bases from V and 4 bases from J; bases unmatched to any gene: 8. The CDR3 sequence: CASSSDRLAGITGELFF. CDR3 DNA: TGTGCCAGCAGTTCCGATCGACTAGCGGGAATCACCGGGGAGCTGTTTTTT.

The rearrangement uses TRBV19 and TRBJ1-5; 7 positions agree with TRBD1. Trimming cost V 3 bases and J 0 bases; bases outside gene matches: 8. CDR3 length: 17 residues. Germline V gene sequence: CDR1 LNHDA, CDR2 SQIVND (reference sequence). CDR3 nucleotide sequence: TGTGCCAGTAGTATCTTAGTAGGGACAGCTAGCAATCAGCCCCAGCATTTT. This translates into CASSILVGTASNQPQHF.

This clonotype appeared many times. This rearrangement joins TRBV5-8 to TRBJ1-2, with TRBD1 matching over 10 bases. This CDR3 comprises 15 residues. Per the germline V gene, CDR1 is SGHTS and CDR2 is YDEGEE. V lost 2 bases and J lost 4; bases outside the gene matches: 5. This chain's CDR3 is CASSFPGQGSYGYTF. The CDR3 coding sequence is TGTGCCAGCAGCTTTCCGGGACAGGGGTCCTATGGCTACACCTTC. Full variable domain (missing parts from reference TRBV5-8 and TRBJ1-2): EAGVTQSPTHLIKTRGQQATLRCSPISGHTSVYWYQQALGLGLQFLLWYDEGEERNRGNFPPRFSGRQFPNYSSELNVNALELEDSALYLCASSFPGQGSYGYTFGSGTRLTVV.

This clonotype was found a few times. A junction end diverges from the germline sequence, so it may reflect a read error. The chain carries TRBV20-1 and TRBJ2-3; D may be TRBD2 (6 bases). CDR1 is DFQATT, CDR2 SNEGSKA, per germline (reference sequence). This CDR3 comprises 15 residues. The CDR3 sequence: CGARDAGRGADTQYF. The CDR3 region has the DNA TGCGGTGCTAGAGATGCCGGGAGAGGAGCAGATACGCAGTATTTT.

The chain has TRBV7-9 and TRBJ2-7, with D maybe TRBD2 (6 bases). Per the germline V gene, CDR1 is SEHNR and CDR2 is FQNEAQ (reference sequence). This CDR3 has 14 amino acids. V gave up 1 base and J gave up 5 bases, with 12 bases separating them. Here the CDR3 reads CASSLETRSNEQYF. The CDR3 nucleotides are TGTGCCAGCAGCTTAGAGACTAGATCGAACGAGCAGTACTTC.

This clonotype has just a few counts. The rearrangement links TRBV18 to TRBJ2-7; no clear D gene. V lost 3 bases and J 5 bases, leaving 14 bases between the germline ends. In germline, CDR1 is KGHSH, CDR2 LQKENI. The CDR3 loop spans 14 amino acids. CDR3 nucleotides: TGTGCCAGCTCACCCGGCCCCCTGACCCACGAGCAGTACTTC. Translated: CASSPGPLTHEQYF.

Many counts were recorded for this clonotype. The chain is built from TRBV11-2 and TRBJ2-1, with unresolved D. Trimming left V 7 bases short and J 6 bases short, with 16 bases between. The germline V gene encodes CDR1 SGHAT and CDR2 FQNNGV. This CDR3 has 14 amino acids. The CDR3 sequence: CASIVTGRSNEQFF. CDR3 DNA: TGTGCCAGCATCGTAACCGGACGTAGCAATGAGCAGTTCTTC.

This clonotype was seen at least ten times. V is TRBV9 and J is TRBJ2-2; 9 bases are shared with TRBD1. The CDR3 sequence is 18 residues long. J lost 1 base, V lost 3 bases, and 10 bases had no gene match. Germline V gene data show CDR1 as SGDLS and CDR2 as YYNGEE. For the CDR3, the DNA is TGTGCCAGCAGCGACCGCCCACCGGGACAGGGGAACACCGGGGAGCTGTTTTTT. This sequence encodes CASSDRPPGQGNTGELFF.

This clonotype was detected a few times. This chain links TRBV19 with TRBJ2-1; D is ambiguous. The CDR3 extends over 14 amino acids. Germline V gives CDR1 LNHDA, CDR2 SQIVND (reference sequence). Trimming took 1 base from V and 4 from J, leaving 8 bases between them. The CDR3 DNA sequence: TGTGCCAGTAGTATAGCCTCTTTGTACAATGAGCAGTTCTTC. Protein product: CASSIASLYNEQFF.

Note on this clonotype: It may be a read error: a sequence one base away is much more abundant. The rearrangement links TRBV12-3 or TRBV12-4 to TRBJ2-7; the D gene is possibly TRBD2 (7 bases). There are 19 residues in the CDR3. The V end was cut by 3 bases, the J end by 3 bases, with 27 bases between. CDR3 in amino acids: CASSLAFGLLGGEIYEQYF. The CDR3 DNA reads TGTGCCAGCAGTTTGGCCTTCGGTCTCCTAGGGGGGGAGATCTACGAGCAGTACTTC.

This clonotype was found many times. V and J are TRBV6-1 and TRBJ1-2; perhaps TRBD1 as D (5 bases). V lost 7 bases and J lost 8, with 11 bases in between. Germline V lookup: CDR1 MNHNS, CDR2 SASEGT. The CDR3 totals 11 residues. The CDR3 DNA is TGTGCCAGCATGGACAACCGGGGCTACACCTTC. Translation: CASMDNRGYTF.

Many counts were recorded for this clonotype. V is TRBV19 and J is TRBJ1-2, with TRBD1 matching over 8 bases. The V segment lost 9 bases and the J segment 3 bases; nucleotides outside the gene matches: 12. Germline V CDR1 and CDR2: LNHDA, SQIVND (reference sequence). The CDR3 is made up of 15 amino acids. The DNA of the CDR3 is TGTGCCAGCAGAAGACAGGGGAGCGGGGACTATGGCTACACCTTC. It yields the protein CASRRQGSGDYGYTF.

This clonotype was recorded many times. The chain recombines TRBV7-9 with TRBJ2-1; 11 nucleotides agree with TRBD2. The CDR3 contains 16 residues. Trimming cost V 4 bases and J 4 bases; bases outside gene matches: 6. Germline CDR1 SEHNR, CDR2 FQNEAQ (reference sequence). The CDR3 is CASSSISGREYNEQFF. As DNA, the CDR3 is TGTGCCAGCAGCTCCATTAGCGGGAGGGAATACAATGAGCAGTTCTTC.

This clonotype has a handful of counts. The DNA for the CDR3 is TGCAGTGCTAGGTCGCGGGAGAGTTACGAGCAGTACTTC. This codes for CSARSRESYEQYF. The chain couples TRBV20-1 to TRBJ2-7; 7 bases agree with TRBD2. J lost 4 bases, V lost 3 bases, and 6 bases had no gene match. Germline CDR1 reads DFQATT; CDR2 reads SNEGSKA (reference sequence). This CDR3 spans 13 amino acids.

This clonotype was counted many times. This chain uses TRBV11-2 with TRBJ2-7; 7 positions agree with TRBD1. V lost 5 bases to trimming and J lost 0 bases; unmatched junction nucleotides: 7. Germline V gene lookup returns CDR1 SGHAT and CDR2 FQNNGV. The CDR3 spans 15 residues. The CDR3: CASSIGTEFSYEQYF. For the CDR3, the DNA is TGTGCCAGCAGCATCGGGACAGAGTTCTCCTACGAGCAGTACTTC.

The gene calls are TRBV7-9 and TRBJ2-1; TRBD2 is a possible D gene (5 bases). The CDR3 runs to 18 residues. With 5 bases removed from V and 1 base from J, the gap between germline ends came to 21 bases. The germline V gene has CDR1 SEHNR and CDR2 FQNEAQ (reference sequence). CDR3 sequence reads: CASSPKDWLRPSYNEQFF. CDR3 sequence (DNA): TGTGCCAGCAGCCCCAAGGACTGGCTACGACCTTCCTACAATGAGCAGTTCTTC.

This clonotype occurred a few times. J is TRBJ2-7 and V is TRBV13, with 10 bases fitting TRBD1. The trim removed 2 bases at V and 7 bases at J, leaving 5 bases unmatched. The germline gives CDR1 PRHDT, CDR2 FYEKMQ (reference sequence). CDR3 length equals 14 residues. The CDR3 is CASSLRDRGEEQYF. CDR3 sequence (DNA): TGTGCCAGCAGCTTAAGGGACAGGGGAGAGGAGCAGTACTTC.

The table lists this clonotype with a few counts. The germline gene is not matched at one end of the junction; a read error may be the cause. The CDR3 is CASSLLGRRNTGGLFF. In DNA form, the CDR3 reads TGTGCCAGCAGTTTATTAGGGAGACGAAACACCGGGGGGCTGTTTTTT. V is TRBV27 and J is TRBJ2-2; the D gene is possibly TRBD2 (6 bases). The CDR3 runs to 16 residues. Per germline, CDR1 MNHEY and CDR2 SMNVEV (reference sequence).

This chain connects TRBV4-3 to TRBJ2-6; D call uncertain. CDR3 size: 20 residues. Per germline, CDR1 LGHNA and CDR2 YSLEER. Trimming pared 4 bases from V and 0 bases from J, leaving 22 bases between. CDR3 sequence: CASSLKISQETSSGANVLTF. In DNA, the CDR3 is TGCGCCAGCAGCCTCAAGATCAGTCAGGAGACGAGCTCTGGGGCCAACGTCCTGACTTTC.

The table lists this clonotype with many counts. V is TRBV20-1 and J is TRBJ1-2, with D possibly TRBD1 on 6 matching bases. The V end was cut by 6 bases, the J end by 8 bases, with 22 bases between. Germline V gene lookup returns CDR1 DFQATT and CDR2 SNEGSKA (reference sequence). This CDR3 is 14 amino acids long. The CDR3 region has the DNA TGCAGTGCCATAAGAGGGGGGGCTACGGGAGGCTACACCTTC. This encodes CSAIRGGATGGYTF.

The rearrangement links TRBV7-9 to TRBJ2-2; 9 bases are a match to TRBD2. This CDR3 has 18 residues. The germline V gene has CDR1 SEHNR and CDR2 FQNEAQ (reference sequence). V was clipped by 5 bases and J by 1 base; unmatched bases: 11. In DNA, the CDR3 is TGTGCCAGCAGCACAGCGGGAGGAGTTTTATGGAACACCGGGGAGCTGTTTTTT. Translated, it gives CASSTAGGVLWNTGELFF. The full variable domain, rest sourced from reference TRBV7-9 and TRBJ2-2, is DTGVSQNPRHKITKRGQNVTFRCDPISEHNRLYWYRQTLGQGPEFLTYFQNEAQLEKSRLLSDRFSAERPKGSFSTLEIQRTEQGDSAMYLCASSTAGGVLWNTGELFFGEGSRLTVL.

The sample holds a few counts of this clonotype. The rearrangement links TRBV11-3 to TRBJ2-2; 10 bases are shared with TRBD1. The germline gives CDR1 SGHNT, CDR2 YENEEA. The CDR3 contains 13 residues. CDR3 sequence reads: CASMGTGAGELFF. The CDR3 coding sequence is TGTGCAAGTATGGGGACAGGGGCCGGGGAGCTGTTTTTT.

This rearrangement joins TRBV5-6 to TRBJ2-1; TRBD1 aligns across 8 bases. Per germline, CDR1 SGHDT and CDR2 YYEEEE. This CDR3 is built from 16 residues. Trimming took 2 bases from V and 8 from J; bases not matched to a gene: 12. CDR3 nucleotide sequence: TGTGCCAGCAGCTTAGTCTCGACAGGGGCCTCCGATGAGCAGTTCTTC. Protein product: CASSLVSTGASDEQFF.

For this clonotype: A much larger clone lies one base from this, so it may be a read error. The chain joins TRBV6-1 to TRBJ1-1, with D perhaps TRBD1 (5 bases). The CDR3 sequence is 14 residues long. Germline loops: CDR1 MNHNS, CDR2 SASEGT. CDR3 protein: CASSGYPGNTKAFF. The CDR3 nucleotides are TGTGCCAGCTCGGGGTACCCAGGGAACACTAAAGCTTTCTTT.

This clonotype was seen more than once but under ten times. V and J are TRBV7-3 and TRBJ2-4; D uncertain. The germline V gene encodes CDR1 SGHTA and CDR2 FQGTGA. Trimming shortened V by 1 base and J by 0 bases, and 7 bases separated the two germline ends. The CDR3 totals 15 residues. In nucleotides, the CDR3 is TGTGCCAGCAGCTTAAATGGATTAGCCAAAAACATTCAGTACTTC. Translating gives CASSLNGLAKNIQYF.